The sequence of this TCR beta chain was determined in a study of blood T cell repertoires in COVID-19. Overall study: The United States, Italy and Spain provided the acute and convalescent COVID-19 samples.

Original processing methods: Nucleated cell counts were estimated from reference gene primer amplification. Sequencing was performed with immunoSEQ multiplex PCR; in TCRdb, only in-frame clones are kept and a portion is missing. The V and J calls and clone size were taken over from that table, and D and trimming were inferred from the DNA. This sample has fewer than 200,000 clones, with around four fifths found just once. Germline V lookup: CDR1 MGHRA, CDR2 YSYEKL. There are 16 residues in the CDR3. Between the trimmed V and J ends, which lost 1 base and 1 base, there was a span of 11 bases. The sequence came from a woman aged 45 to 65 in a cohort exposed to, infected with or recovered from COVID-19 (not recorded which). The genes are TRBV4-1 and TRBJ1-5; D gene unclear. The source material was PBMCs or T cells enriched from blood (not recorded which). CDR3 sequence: CASSQVWAGSNQPQHF. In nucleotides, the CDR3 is TGCGCCAGCAGCCAAGTCTGGGCAGGCAGCAATCAGCCCCAGCATTTT.